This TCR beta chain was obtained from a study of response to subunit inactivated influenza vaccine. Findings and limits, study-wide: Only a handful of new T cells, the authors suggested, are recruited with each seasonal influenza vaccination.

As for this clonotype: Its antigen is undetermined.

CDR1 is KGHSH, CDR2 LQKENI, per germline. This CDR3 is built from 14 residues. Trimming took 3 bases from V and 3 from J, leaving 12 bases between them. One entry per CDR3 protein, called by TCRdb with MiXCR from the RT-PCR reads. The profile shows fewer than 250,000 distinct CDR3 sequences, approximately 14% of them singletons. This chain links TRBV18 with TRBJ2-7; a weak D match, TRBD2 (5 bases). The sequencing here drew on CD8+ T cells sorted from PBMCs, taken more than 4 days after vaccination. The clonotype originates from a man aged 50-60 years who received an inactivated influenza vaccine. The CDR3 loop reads CASSPGEVIYEQYF. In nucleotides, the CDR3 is TGTGCCAGCTCACCGGGAGAGGTGATCTACGAGCAGTACTTC.